The rows below give T cell receptor beta chains drawn from one sample of a study of blood T cells in healthy people across ages. Via MiXCR, TCRdb re-called the 5' RACE reads, giving one row per CDR3 protein. This sample carries around 600,000 distinct CDR3 sequences, 40% to 50% of them seen once, and the ten largest clones take 20% to 25%. The sample consisted of blood. The receptor source for this set is a man older than 75 in good health. CDR3s include the opening cysteine and the closing phenylalanine or tryptophan. Fields, in order: J gene, V gene, clone size, D gene, CDR3 DNA, CDR3 protein. The D gene is left open where the match is weak. The size of a clone is reported for some rows only, either as once, few or many, or as a class for expanded clones.

>TRBJ1-6|TRBV29-1|few|.
TGCAGCGTCCAACCTGATGACTATAATTCACCCCTCCACTTT
CSVQPDDYNSPLHF
>TRBJ2-5|TRBV7-2|.|.
TGTGCCAGCAGCGTCACAGGGACCCAGTACTTC
CASSVTGTQYF
>TRBJ1-1|TRBV7-9|.|.
TGTGCCAACAGCTCCCGGTCGGGGGTTCCTGAAGCTTTCTTT
CANSSRSGVPEAFF
>TRBJ2-1|TRBV6-2/TRBV6-3|few|.
TGTGCCAGCAACCCGGTGGGGCGGGACCACTACAATGAGCAGTTCTTC
CASNPVGRDHYNEQFF
>TRBJ1-4|TRBV6-2/TRBV6-3|few|TRBD1
TGTGCCAGCAGCGAACCAGGGGGCGCGGGTGAAAAACTGTTTTTT
CASSEPGGAGEKLFF
>TRBJ2-7|TRBV20-1|.|.
TGCAGTGCTAGAGATCAACCAGGGGCCGGCGAGCAGTACTTC
CSARDQPGAGEQYF
>TRBJ2-3|TRBV15|few|.
TGTGCCACCAGCAGACAGGGTTGGAATACGCAGTATTTT
CATSRQGWNTQYF
>TRBJ2-4|TRBV7-2|few|.
TGTGCCAGCAGTCAAGGAAGCACCAAAAACATTCAGTACTTC
CASSQGSTKNIQYF
>TRBJ2-3|TRBV6-6|many|.
TGTGCCAGCAGCTGGATCCGGGACACCGGTTCGGCCGATACGCAGTATTTT
CASSWIRDTGSADTQYF
>TRBJ2-7|TRBV29-1|few|TRBD2
TGCAGCGTTGAATCAGCGGGAGGAGCCTACGAGCAGTACTTC
CSVESAGGAYEQYF
>TRBJ2-1|TRBV20-1|.|.
TGCAGTGCTGCGATCCCTTCCGGAGACTTCGCCTACAATGAGCAGTTCTTC
CSAAIPSGDFAYNEQFF
>TRBJ2-7|TRBV6-6|many|.
TGTGCCAGCACCAGAAGTGGGGATCAACAGCAGTACTTC
CASTRSGDQQQYF
>TRBJ2-1|TRBV6-2/TRBV6-3|.|.
TGTGCCAGCAGGCGGAGGGGAGCCTACAATGAGCAGTTCTTC
CASRRRGAYNEQFF
>TRBJ1-1|TRBV7-9|.|.
TGTGCCAGCAGCTTTAACAGGGTTATGAACACTGAAGCTTTCTTT
CASSFNRVMNTEAFF
>TRBJ2-7|TRBV9|.|TRBD2
TGTGCCAGCAGCGTAGGGGGCGGGGGGGCCTACAATGAGCAGTACTTC
CASSVGGGGAYNEQYF
>TRBJ2-3|TRBV6-2/TRBV6-3|.|.
TGTGCCATTTCTGAGAGGGACACAGATACGCAGTATTTT
CAISERDTDTQYF
>TRBJ2-7|TRBV12-3/TRBV12-4|.|TRBD2
TGTGCCAGCAGTATCGACTCGAGCGGGGGCTATAGTCGCTACGAGCAGTACTTC
CASSIDSSGGYSRYEQYF
>TRBJ1-6|TRBV6-2/TRBV6-3|.|.
TGTGCCAGCAGTAACGGGCCGACGAGTGGTCTTCTCGCACCCCTCCACTTT
CASSNGPTSGLLAPLHF
>TRBJ1-5|TRBV29-1|many|.
TGCAGCGTACGTCAGCCCCAGCATTTT
CSVRQPQHF
>TRBJ2-1|TRBV20-1|.|TRBD2
TGCAGTGCTCAAGGGGGAGGGGGAGGTCTAGCGGGCTACAATGAGCAGTTCTTC
CSAQGGGGGLAGYNEQFF
>TRBJ2-5|TRBV7-9|.|.
TGTGCCAGCAGCTTAGATGGGGTTCGGGGAGAGACCCAGTACTTC
CASSLDGVRGETQYF
>TRBJ1-2|TRBV7-8|few|TRBD1
TGTGCCAGCAGCCTCTCCCAGGGGGCCAGGTTTGGCTACACCTTC
CASSLSQGARFGYTF
>TRBJ2-6|TRBV29-1|many|.
TGCAGCGTTGTATCGGTCCCTGGGGCCAACGTCCTGACTTTC
CSVVSVPGANVLTF
>TRBJ2-1|TRBV20-1|few|.
TGCAGTGCTCCCCCGGGACCCCAGCGCAATGAGCAGTTCTTC
CSAPPGPQRNEQFF
>TRBJ2-7|TRBV10-3|few|.
TGTGCCATCAGCTCCTTGGAAGCGTCCTACGAGCAGTACTTC
CAISSLEASYEQYF
>TRBJ1-2|TRBV6-5|many|TRBD1
TGTGCCAGCAGAGCTTCGGGACAGGGGCTCCATGGCTACACCTTC
CASRASGQGLHGYTF
>TRBJ2-5|TRBV4-2|.|.
TGTGCCAGCAGCCAAGGAAGAGGAGGGGGATTAGACGGGCAGTACTTC
CASSQGRGGGLDGQYF
>TRBJ2-5|TRBV27|.|TRBD2
TGTGCCAGCAGTGCCGGGACTAGCGGGACAGGGCGGGAGACCCAGTACTTC
CASSAGTSGTGRETQYF